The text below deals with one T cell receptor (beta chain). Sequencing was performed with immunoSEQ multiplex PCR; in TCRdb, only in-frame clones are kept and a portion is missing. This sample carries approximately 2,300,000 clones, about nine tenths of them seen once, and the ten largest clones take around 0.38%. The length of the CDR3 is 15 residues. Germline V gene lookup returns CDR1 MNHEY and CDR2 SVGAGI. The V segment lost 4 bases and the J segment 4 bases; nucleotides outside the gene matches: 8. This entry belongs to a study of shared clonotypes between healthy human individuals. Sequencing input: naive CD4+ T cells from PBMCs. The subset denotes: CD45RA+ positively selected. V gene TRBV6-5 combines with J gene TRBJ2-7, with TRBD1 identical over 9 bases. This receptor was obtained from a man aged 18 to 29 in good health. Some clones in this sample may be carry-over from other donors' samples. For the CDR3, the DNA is TGTGCCAGCAGTTCACAGAGGACAGGGGATTACGAGCAGTACTTC. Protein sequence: CASSSQRTGDYEQYF.